This is a list of T cell receptor beta chains from one sample in a study of Ad26.COV2.S vaccination and SARS-CoV-2 variants. Clones were read by immunoSEQ multiplex PCR, and TCRdb kept only the in-frame ones, dropping some. The sample shows under 600,000 clones, 80% to 90% of them seen only once. Sequenced material: peripheral blood, taken in a trial of Ad26.COV2.S vaccine versus placebo. These receptors all come from a person aged 18-65 years who received the Ad26.COV2.S COVID-19 vaccine or a placebo. Both conserved end residues are part of each CDR3. The order of the fields is clone size, D gene, J gene, V gene, CDR3 protein, CDR3 DNA. D genes are given only for firm matches. Some rows have no size entry. The others give once, few or many, or a class for an expanded clone.

clone_size: -
d_call: TRBD1
j_call: TRBJ2-1
v_call: TRBV3-1/TRBV3-2
cdr3_aa: CASSQGTGPNNEQFF
cdr3_nt: TGTGCCAGCAGCCAAGGGACAGGGCCAAACAATGAGCAGTTCTTC

clone_size: once
d_call: -
j_call: TRBJ2-2
v_call: TRBV19
cdr3_aa: CASRGTGNTGELFF
cdr3_nt: TGTGCCAGTAGAGGGACGGGGAACACCGGGGAGCTGTTTTTT

clone_size: -
d_call: TRBD2
j_call: TRBJ2-3
v_call: TRBV3-1/TRBV3-2
cdr3_aa: CASSETSGSGHTQYF
cdr3_nt: TGTGCCAGCAGTGAGACTAGCGGGAGCGGACATACGCAGTATTTT

clone_size: -
d_call: -
j_call: TRBJ2-2
v_call: TRBV24-1
cdr3_aa: CATSRGGTGELFF
cdr3_nt: TGTGCCACCAGCAGGGGAGGAACCGGGGAGCTGTTTTTT

clone_size: -
d_call: -
j_call: TRBJ2-1
v_call: TRBV7-9
cdr3_aa: CASSFARGLTGNEQFF
cdr3_nt: TGTGCCAGCAGCTTCGCCCGGGGACTGACCGGCAATGAGCAGTTCTTC

clone_size: -
d_call: TRBD2
j_call: TRBJ2-5
v_call: TRBV27
cdr3_aa: CASSASPGLASQETQYF
cdr3_nt: TGTGCCAGCAGTGCCTCCCCGGGACTAGCGTCGCAAGAGACCCAGTACTTC

clone_size: -
d_call: TRBD1
j_call: TRBJ1-1
v_call: TRBV5-1
cdr3_aa: CASSLQGASPGTEAFF
cdr3_nt: TGCGCCAGCAGCTTACAGGGGGCCTCCCCTGGCACTGAAGCTTTCTTT

clone_size: -
d_call: -
j_call: TRBJ1-1
v_call: TRBV12-3/TRBV12-4
cdr3_aa: CASAAPTREAFF
cdr3_nt: TGTGCCAGCGCCGCCCCTACCCGGGAGGCTTTCTTT

clone_size: -
d_call: -
j_call: TRBJ2-1
v_call: TRBV15
cdr3_aa: CATSLVRSINEQFF
cdr3_nt: TGTGCCACCAGCCTCGTGAGGTCTATCAATGAGCAGTTCTTC

clone_size: once
d_call: TRBD1
j_call: TRBJ2-1
v_call: TRBV4-2
cdr3_aa: CASSQPTGQGFNEQFF
cdr3_nt: TGTGCCAGCAGCCAACCGACGGGACAGGGCTTCAATGAGCAGTTCTTC

clone_size: few
d_call: -
j_call: TRBJ2-7
v_call: TRBV6-2/TRBV6-3
cdr3_aa: CASSQVDDRYEQYF
cdr3_nt: TGTGCCAGCAGTCAGGTGGACGACCGCTACGAGCAGTACTTC

clone_size: -
d_call: -
j_call: TRBJ2-7
v_call: TRBV18
cdr3_aa: CASSPIWSGGPIEQYF
cdr3_nt: TGTGCCAGCTCACCAATCTGGTCGGGGGGCCCGATTGAGCAGTACTTC

clone_size: once
d_call: TRBD1
j_call: TRBJ1-1
v_call: TRBV3-1/TRBV3-2
cdr3_aa: CASRFRDRGTEAFF
cdr3_nt: TGTGCCAGCAGATTCCGGGACAGGGGTACTGAAGCTTTCTTT

clone_size: -
d_call: TRBD2
j_call: TRBJ2-3
v_call: TRBV2
cdr3_aa: CASSQSGSGTDTQYF
cdr3_nt: TGTGCCAGCAGCCAAAGCGGGAGTGGGACAGATACGCAGTATTTT

clone_size: -
d_call: -
j_call: TRBJ1-5
v_call: TRBV15
cdr3_aa: CATSVVYSNQPQHF
cdr3_nt: TGTGCCACCAGCGTGGTTTATAGCAATCAGCCCCAGCATTTT

clone_size: -
d_call: -
j_call: TRBJ1-2
v_call: TRBV29-1
cdr3_aa: CSVGWGDGVYGYTF
cdr3_nt: TGCAGCGTTGGGTGGGGGGACGGGGTTTATGGCTACACCTTC